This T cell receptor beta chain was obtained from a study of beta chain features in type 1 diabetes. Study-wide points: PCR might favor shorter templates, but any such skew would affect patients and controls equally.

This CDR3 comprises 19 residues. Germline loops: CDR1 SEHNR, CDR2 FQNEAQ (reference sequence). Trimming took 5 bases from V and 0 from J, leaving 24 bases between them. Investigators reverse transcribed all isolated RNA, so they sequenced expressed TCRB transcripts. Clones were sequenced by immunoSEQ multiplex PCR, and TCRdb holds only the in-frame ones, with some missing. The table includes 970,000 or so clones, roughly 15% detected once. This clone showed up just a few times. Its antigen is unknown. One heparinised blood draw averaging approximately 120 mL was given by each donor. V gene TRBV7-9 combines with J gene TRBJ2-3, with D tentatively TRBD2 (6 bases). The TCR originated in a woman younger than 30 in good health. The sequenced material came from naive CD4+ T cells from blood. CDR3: CASSRYSSSAATSTDTQYF. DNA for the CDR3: TGTGCCAGCAGCCGTTATTCCTCTAGCGCCGCTACTAGCACAGATACGCAGTATTTT.